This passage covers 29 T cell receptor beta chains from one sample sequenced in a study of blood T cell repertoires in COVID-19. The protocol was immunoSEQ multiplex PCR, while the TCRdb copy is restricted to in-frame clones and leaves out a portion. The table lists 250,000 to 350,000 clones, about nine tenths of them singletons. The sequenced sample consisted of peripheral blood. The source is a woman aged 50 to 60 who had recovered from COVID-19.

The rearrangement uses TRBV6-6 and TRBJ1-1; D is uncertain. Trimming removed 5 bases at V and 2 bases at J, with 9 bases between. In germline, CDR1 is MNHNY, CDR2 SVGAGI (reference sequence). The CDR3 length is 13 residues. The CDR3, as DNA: TGTGCCAGCAGTCTCCAGAAAAACACTGAAGCTTTCTTT. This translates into CASSLQKNTEAFF.

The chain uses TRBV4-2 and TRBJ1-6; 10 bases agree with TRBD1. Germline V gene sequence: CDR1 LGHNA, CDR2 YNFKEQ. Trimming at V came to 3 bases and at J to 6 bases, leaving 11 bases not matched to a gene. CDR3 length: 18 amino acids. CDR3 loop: CASSQILLGTGVNSPLHF. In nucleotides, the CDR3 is TGTGCCAGCAGCCAGATTCTGTTGGGGACAGGGGTTAATTCACCCCTCCACTTT.

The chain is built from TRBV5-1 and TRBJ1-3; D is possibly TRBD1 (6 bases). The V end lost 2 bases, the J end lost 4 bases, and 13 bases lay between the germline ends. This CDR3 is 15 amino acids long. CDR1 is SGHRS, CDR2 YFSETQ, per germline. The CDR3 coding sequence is TGCGCCAGCAGCTTTCGGGGGGGCGAGGGAAACACCATATATTTT. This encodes CASSFRGGEGNTIYF.

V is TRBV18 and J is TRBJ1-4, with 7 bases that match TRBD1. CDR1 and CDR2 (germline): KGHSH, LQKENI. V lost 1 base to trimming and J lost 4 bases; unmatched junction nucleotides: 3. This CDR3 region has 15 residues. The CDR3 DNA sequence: TGTGCCAGCTCACCACTGAGACAGGGTAATGAAAAACTGTTTTTT. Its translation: CASSPLRQGNEKLFF.

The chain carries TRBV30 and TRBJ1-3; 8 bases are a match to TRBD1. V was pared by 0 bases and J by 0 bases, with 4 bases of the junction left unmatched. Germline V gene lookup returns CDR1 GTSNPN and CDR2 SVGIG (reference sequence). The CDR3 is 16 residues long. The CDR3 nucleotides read TGTGCCTGGAGTGTACATACAGGGGGCTCTGGAAACACCATATATTTT. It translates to CAWSVHTGGSGNTIYF. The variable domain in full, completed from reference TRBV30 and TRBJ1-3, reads SQTIHQWPATLVQPVGSPLSLECTVEGTSNPNLYWYRQAAGRGLQLLFYSVGIGQISSEVPQNLSASRPQDRQFILSSKKLLLSDSGFYLCAWSVHTGGSGNTIYFGEGSWLTVV.

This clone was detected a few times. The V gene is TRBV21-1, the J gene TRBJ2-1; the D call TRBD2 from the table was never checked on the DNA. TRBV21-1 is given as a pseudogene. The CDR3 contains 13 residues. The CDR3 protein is CASSKQGGVEQFF. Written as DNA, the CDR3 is TGTGCCAGCAGCAAGCAGGGAGGAGTTGAGCAGTTCTTC.

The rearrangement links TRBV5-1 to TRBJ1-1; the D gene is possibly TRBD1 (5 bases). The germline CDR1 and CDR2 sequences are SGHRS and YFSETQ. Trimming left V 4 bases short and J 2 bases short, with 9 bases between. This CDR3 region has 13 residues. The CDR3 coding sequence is TGCGCCAGCAGCCCACAGGTAAACACTGAAGCTTTCTTT. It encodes CASSPQVNTEAFF.

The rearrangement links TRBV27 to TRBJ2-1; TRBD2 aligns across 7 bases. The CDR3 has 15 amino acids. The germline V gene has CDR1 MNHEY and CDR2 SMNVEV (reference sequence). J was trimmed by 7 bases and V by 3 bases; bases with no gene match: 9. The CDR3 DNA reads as TGTGCCAGCAGTTTTAACCTACGGGGGGAAAATGAGCAGTTCTTC. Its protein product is CASSFNLRGENEQFF.

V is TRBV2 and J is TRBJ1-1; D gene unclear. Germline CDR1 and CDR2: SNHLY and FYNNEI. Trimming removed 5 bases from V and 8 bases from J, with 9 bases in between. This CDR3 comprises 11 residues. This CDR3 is CASSFTEEAFF. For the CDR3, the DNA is TGTGCCAGCAGTTTCACTGAGGAAGCTTTCTTT.

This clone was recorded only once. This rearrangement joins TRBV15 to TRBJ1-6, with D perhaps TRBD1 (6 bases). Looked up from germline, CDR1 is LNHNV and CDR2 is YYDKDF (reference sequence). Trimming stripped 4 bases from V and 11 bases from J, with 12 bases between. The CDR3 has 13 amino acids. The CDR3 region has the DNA TGTGCCACCAGCACGCGACAGGATACACCCCTCCACTTT. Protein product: CATSTRQDTPLHF.

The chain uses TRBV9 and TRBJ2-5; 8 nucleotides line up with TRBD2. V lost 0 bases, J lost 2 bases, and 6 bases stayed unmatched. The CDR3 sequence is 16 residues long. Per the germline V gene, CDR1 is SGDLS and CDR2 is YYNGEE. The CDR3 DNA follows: TGTGCCAGCAGCGTAGCTAGAGCTAGCGGGCAAGAGACCCAGTACTTC. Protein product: CASSVARASGQETQYF.

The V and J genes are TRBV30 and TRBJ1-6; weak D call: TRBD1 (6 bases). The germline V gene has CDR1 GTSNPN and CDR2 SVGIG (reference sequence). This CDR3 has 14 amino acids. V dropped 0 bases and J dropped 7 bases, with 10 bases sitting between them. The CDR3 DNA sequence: TGTGCCTGGAGTGTGGGGCAGGGGAATTCACCCCTCCACTTT. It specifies CAWSVGQGNSPLHF.

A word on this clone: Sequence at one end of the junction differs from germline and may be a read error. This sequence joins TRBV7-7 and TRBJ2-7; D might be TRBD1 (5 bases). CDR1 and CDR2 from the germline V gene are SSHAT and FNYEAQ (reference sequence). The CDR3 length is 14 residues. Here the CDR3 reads CASSLDSTSYEQYF. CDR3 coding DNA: TGTGCTAGCAGCTTAGACAGCACGTCCTACGAGCAGTACTTC.

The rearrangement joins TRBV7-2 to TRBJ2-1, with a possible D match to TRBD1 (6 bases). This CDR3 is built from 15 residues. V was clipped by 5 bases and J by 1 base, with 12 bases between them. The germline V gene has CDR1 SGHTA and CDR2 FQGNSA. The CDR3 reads CASSPGHPSYNEQFF. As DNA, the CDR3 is TGTGCCAGCAGCCCGGGACACCCATCCTACAATGAGCAGTTCTTC.

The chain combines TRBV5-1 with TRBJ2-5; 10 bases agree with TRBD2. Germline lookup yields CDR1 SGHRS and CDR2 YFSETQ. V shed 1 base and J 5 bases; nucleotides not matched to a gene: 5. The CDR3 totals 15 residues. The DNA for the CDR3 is TGCGCCAGCAGCTTGAGCGGGAGGGCCCATGAGACCCAGTACTTC. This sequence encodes CASSLSGRAHETQYF.

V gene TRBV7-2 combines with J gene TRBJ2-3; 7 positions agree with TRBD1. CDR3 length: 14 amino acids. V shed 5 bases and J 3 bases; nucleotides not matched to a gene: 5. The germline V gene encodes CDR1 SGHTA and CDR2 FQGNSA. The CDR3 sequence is CASSPLGQTDTQYF. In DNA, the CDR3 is TGTGCCAGCAGCCCATTGGGACAGACAGATACGCAGTATTTT.

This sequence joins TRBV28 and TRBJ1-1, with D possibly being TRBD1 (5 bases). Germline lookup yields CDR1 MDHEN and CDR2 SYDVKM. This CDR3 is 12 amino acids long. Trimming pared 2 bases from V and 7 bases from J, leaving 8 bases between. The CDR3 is CASSLKGYEAFF. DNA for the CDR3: TGTGCCAGCAGTTTAAAGGGGTATGAAGCTTTCTTT.

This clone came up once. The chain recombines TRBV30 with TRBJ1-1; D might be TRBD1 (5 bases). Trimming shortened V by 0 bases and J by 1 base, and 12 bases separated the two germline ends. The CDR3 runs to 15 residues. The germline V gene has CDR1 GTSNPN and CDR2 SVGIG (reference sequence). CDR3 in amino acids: CAWSVEGSGNTEAFF. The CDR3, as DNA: TGTGCCTGGAGTGTGGAGGGGAGTGGGAACACTGAAGCTTTCTTT.

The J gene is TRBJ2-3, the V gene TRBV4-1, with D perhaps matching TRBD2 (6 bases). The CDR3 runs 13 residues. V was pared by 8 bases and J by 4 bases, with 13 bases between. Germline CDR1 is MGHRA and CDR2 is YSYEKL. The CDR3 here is CASRGLGADTQYF. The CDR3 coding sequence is TGCGCCAGCCGGGGGTTGGGCGCAGATACGCAGTATTTT.

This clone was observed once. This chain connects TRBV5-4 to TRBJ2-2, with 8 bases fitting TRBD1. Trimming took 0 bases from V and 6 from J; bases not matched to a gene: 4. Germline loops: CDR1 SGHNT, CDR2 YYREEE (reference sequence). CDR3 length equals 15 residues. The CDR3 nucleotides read TGTGCCAGCAGCTTGGGTGACAGGGGCGCCGGGGAGCTGTTTTTT. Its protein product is CASSLGDRGAGELFF. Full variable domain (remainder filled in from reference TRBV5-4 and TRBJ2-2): ETGVTQSPTHLIKTRGQQVTLRCSSQSGHNTVSWYQQALGQGPQFIFQYYREEENGRGNFPPRFSGLQFPNYSSELNVNALELDDSALYLCASSLGDRGAGELFFGEGSRLTVL.

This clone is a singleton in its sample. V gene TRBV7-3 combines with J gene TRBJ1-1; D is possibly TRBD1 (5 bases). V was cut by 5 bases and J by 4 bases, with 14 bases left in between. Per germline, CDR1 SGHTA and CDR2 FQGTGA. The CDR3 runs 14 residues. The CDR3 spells CASSQEGRGTEAFF. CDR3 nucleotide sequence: TGTGCCAGCAGCCAGGAGGGTAGGGGCACTGAAGCTTTCTTT.

The CDR3 loop is CASSFGLAGGSNEQYF. The CDR3, as DNA: TGTGCCAGCAGTTTTGGACTAGCGGGAGGATCTAACGAGCAGTACTTC. This chain joins TRBV6-2 or TRBV6-3 and TRBJ2-7; 14 bases are a match to TRBD2. CDR3 size: 16 residues. Germline loops: CDR1 MNHEY, CDR2 SVGEGT. V dropped 4 bases and J dropped 5; count of bases not matched to a gene: 7.

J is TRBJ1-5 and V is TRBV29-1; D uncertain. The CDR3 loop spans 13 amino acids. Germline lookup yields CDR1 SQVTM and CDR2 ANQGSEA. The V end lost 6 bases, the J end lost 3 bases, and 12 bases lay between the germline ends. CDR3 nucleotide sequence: TGCAGCGTCCTCCCGGGTTTCAATCAGCCCCAGCATTTT. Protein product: CSVLPGFNQPQHF.

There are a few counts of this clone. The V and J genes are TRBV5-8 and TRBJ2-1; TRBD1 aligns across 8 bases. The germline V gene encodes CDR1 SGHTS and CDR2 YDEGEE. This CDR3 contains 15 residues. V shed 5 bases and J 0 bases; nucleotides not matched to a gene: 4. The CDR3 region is CASRRQGSSYNEQFF. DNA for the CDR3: TGTGCCAGCAGACGACAGGGGAGCTCCTACAATGAGCAGTTCTTC.

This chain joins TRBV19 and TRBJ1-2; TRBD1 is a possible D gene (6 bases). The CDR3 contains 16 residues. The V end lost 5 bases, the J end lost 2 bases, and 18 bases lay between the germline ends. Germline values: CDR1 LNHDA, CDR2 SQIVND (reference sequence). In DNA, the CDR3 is TGTGCCAGTAGTGAGGCTGGGACACAGAAGAACTATGGCTACACCTTC. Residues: CASSEAGTQKNYGYTF.

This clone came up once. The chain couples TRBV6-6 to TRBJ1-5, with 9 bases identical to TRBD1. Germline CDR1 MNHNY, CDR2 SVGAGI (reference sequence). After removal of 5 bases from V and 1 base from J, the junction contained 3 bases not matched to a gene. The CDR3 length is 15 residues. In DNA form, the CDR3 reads TGTGCCAGCAGTACCGGGACAGGGAGCAATCAGCCCCAGCATTTT. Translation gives CASSTGTGSNQPQHF.

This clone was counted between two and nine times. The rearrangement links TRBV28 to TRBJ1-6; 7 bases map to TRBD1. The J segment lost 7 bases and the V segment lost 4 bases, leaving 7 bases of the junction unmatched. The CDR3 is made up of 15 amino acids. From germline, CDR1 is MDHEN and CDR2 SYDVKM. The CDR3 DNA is TGTGCCAGCAGTTCCGCCGGGACAGTCAATTCACCCCTCCACTTT. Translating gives CASSSAGTVNSPLHF.

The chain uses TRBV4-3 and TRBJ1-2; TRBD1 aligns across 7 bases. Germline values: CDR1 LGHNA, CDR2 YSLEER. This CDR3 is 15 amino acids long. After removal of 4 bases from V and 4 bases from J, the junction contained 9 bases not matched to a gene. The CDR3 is CASSRGGTGVYGYTF. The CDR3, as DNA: TGCGCCAGCAGCCGAGGGGGTACAGGGGTCTATGGCTACACCTTC.

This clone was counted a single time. The CDR3 is CASSPGGRANEKLFF. CDR3 nucleotides: TGCGCCAGCAGCCCGGGCGGCAGGGCTAATGAAAAACTGTTTTTT. The rearrangement links TRBV4-3 to TRBJ1-4, with D perhaps matching TRBD1 (5 bases). The germline V and J ends were trimmed by 4 bases and 3 bases, with 12 bases remaining between them. The CDR3 has 15 residues. Germline values: CDR1 LGHNA, CDR2 YSLEER.